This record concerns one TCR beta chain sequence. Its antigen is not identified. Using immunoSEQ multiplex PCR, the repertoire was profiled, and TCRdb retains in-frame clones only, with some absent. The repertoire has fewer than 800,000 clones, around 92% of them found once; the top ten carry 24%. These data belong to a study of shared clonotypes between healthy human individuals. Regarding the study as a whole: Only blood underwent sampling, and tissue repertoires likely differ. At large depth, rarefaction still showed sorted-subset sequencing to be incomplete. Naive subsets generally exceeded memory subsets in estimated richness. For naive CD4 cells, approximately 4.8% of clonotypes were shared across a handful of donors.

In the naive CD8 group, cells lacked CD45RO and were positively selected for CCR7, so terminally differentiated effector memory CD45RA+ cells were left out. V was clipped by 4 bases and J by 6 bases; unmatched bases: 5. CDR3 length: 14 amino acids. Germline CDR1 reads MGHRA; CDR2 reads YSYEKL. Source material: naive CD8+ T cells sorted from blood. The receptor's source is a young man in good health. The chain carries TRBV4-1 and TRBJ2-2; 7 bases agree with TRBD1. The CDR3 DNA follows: TGCGCCAGCAGCCCCGAGACAGGGTCCGGGGAGCTGTTTTTT. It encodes CASSPETGSGELFF.